This T cell receptor (beta chain) was documented in a study of T cell clones after liver transplantation (dated by TCRdb to between 2017 and 2020). About the full investigation: The samples were obtained from ITN030ST, a randomized trial that attempted immunosuppression withdrawal within 2 years after liver transplantation. Donor-reactive T cell clones were identified by TCRbeta sequencing following a pre-transplant mixed lymphocyte reaction and were subsequently tracked in post-transplant blood. Three of the eight recipients were HCV-positive; the others were transplanted for non-autoimmune, non-viral indications. Blood samples were collected pre-transplant, pre-randomization before withdrawal, and post-randomization after either complete withdrawal or failed withdrawal. Until randomization at 12-24 months post-transplant, subjects were given standard immunosuppression, with no induction therapy. A cohort of 8 liver transplant recipients was studied, of whom 3 were classified as tolerant and 5 as non-tolerant. To count as tolerant, a recipient had to stay completely off immunosuppression for at least one year without liver enzymes climbing beyond twice the upper limit of normal. Third party-reactive TCRbeta sequences were also identified from pre-transplant MLRs to serve as an antigen-independent comparator for donor-reactive sequences. General study outcomes and caveats: The conclusions were considered preliminary, being limited by small, heterogeneous patient numbers and non-standardized post-transplant time points. When repertoire turnover was accounted for, significantly reduced detection of donor-reactive sequences was found in 7 of 8 subjects for CD4 and in 8 of 8 subjects for CD8. Because allograft tissue specimens were not available, migration of donor-reactive T cells into the graft, rather than deletion, may have occurred. The decline in donor-reactive sequences exceeded the decline in third party-reactive sequences, suggesting partial antigen-specific deletion that was unrelated to withdrawal success. In a couple of subjects, low numbers of available donor cells limited the measurable donor-reactive repertoire. In most of the 8 subjects, circulating donor-reactive CD4 TCRbeta sequences decreased significantly after transplant, regardless of tolerance or HCV status.

As regards this clone: Its recognized antigen is unknown. Base qualities are missing; no much larger clone stands one base away.

The CDR3 runs 14 amino acids, cysteine and phenylalanine included. Just CDR3 DNA is preserved here, 42 bases in frame from base 1. Trimming costs V 2 bases and J 0 bases, and their ends lie 6 bases apart. For CDR1 and CDR2, the germline V gene lists MRHNA and SNTAGT. Frozen genomic DNA underwent high-throughput TCRbeta CDR3 sequencing by immunoSEQ, including PCR amplification, mapping, bias correction and internal controls. From the authors' description of their analysis: Only productive rearrangements were retained, and each unique TCRbeta sequence was defined by its CDR3 nucleotide sequence together with its V and J gene. For classification of a sequence as donor-reactive, at least 5-fold expansion in CFSE-low cells relative to unstimulated pre-transplant cells and a frequency of at least 0.01% were required. Minimum frequency thresholds were set for each subject on the basis of the unstimulated sample with the lowest template count, so that a detection power of at least 90% was ensured. Jensen-Shannon divergence between the top 1000 TCRbeta sequences post- versus pre-transplant served as the measure of repertoire turnover. Changes in detection of donor-reactive sequences were tested with two-sided Fisher's exact tests. TCRdb obtained this table from immuneACCESS and retained in-frame rearrangements with V and J assigned. These tables miss some clones; where compared with another copy, unresolved V genes account for less than half of the shortfall, and the remainder is unexplained. That table gives V, J and clone size, and the DNA gave D and trimming. This sample has roughly 60,000 clones in its table, and approximately 70% of those were observed once. The top ten hold 2.5% to 3% of the sample.

Unstimulated PBMCs, after thawing, were stained for CD3, CD4 and CD8 and then FACS-sorted into CD3+CD4+ and CD3+CD8+ populations. All 8 studied subjects were randomized to withdrawal of immunosuppression. The Qiagen DNeasy Blood and Tissue Kit was used for isolation of genomic DNA. Sequencing was performed on CD4+ T cells from blood, taken at the approximately 16-month timepoint. The TCR sequence derives from a human patient who received a liver transplant. Some T cells may originate with the graft donor following a transplant. The rearranged segments are TRBV6-4 and TRBJ2-3; confidence is insufficient to name the D gene. The nucleotide sequence is TGTGCCAGCAGTGACCCTGGAAGCACAGATACGCAGTATTTT. This yields the protein CASSDPGSTDTQYF.